This T cell receptor beta chain was captured by sequencing in a study of blood T cell repertoires in COVID-19. Study overall: The cDNA or gDNA used as material had been derived from T cells, B-cell-depleted T cells, or PBMCs.

The CDR3 is 14 amino acids. Trimming took off 3 bases at V and 7 bases at J, with 13 bases between the two ends. CDR1 is LNHDA and CDR2 is SQIVND in the germline V gene (reference sequence). Original methodology: Nucleated cell counts were estimated from reference gene primer amplification. Sequenced by immunoSEQ multiplex PCR; TCRdb stores in-frame clones only, minus some. The D gene and trimming were derived from the DNA, and the V and J assignments and clone size from that table. Found here are about 74,000 clones, around nine tenths of them singletons; the top ten hold roughly 2.5%. The sequenced sample was peripheral blood. V is TRBV19 and J is TRBJ1-5; D not resolved. The sequence was collected from a man in his 70s with active or convalescent COVID-19. The CDR3 here is CASSIMVSRQPQHF. CDR3 in DNA: TGTGCCAGTAGTATTATGGTTTCGAGGCAGCCCCAGCATTTT.